The 32 T cell receptor beta chains in this list originate from one sample, sequenced in a study of Graves' ophthalmopathy and Graves' hyperthyroidism (dated by TCRdb to the late 2010s). Data came from an Illumina HiSeq 2000. For repertoire sequencing, TCR beta CDR3 regions were amplified from RNA transcripts. HTBI primers and the Qiagen OneStep RT-PCR kit were used in a first-round RT-PCR, which was followed by a second-round multiplex PCR, size selection and purification. TCRdb passed the public sequencing reads through fastp at Q25 and MiXCR, retaining productive beta sequences. Rows are combined by CDR3 protein, so each entry shows the most common genes and DNA. A total of hundreds of thousands of distinct CDR3 sequences appear in this sample, over 20% of them only once. The leading ten clones occupy approximately 6.9% of the sample. Sequenced material: peripheral blood. The source of these receptors is a woman under 30 with stable Graves' hyperthyroidism. Some clones in this sample may be carry-over from other donors' samples. Donor details come from another sample of the same person, matched by shared clones.

This clonotype was observed many times. The chain recombines TRBV28 with TRBJ1-5; D not resolved. V shed 4 bases and J shed 5 bases, with 3 bases lying between them. The V gene's germline CDR1 is MDHEN and CDR2 SYDVKM. The CDR3 is 11 amino acids. The CDR3 nucleotides read TGTGCCAGCAGTTCGTATCAGCCCCAGCATTTT. Encoded protein: CASSSYQPQHF.

There are many counts of this clonotype. The chain carries TRBV6-5 and TRBJ1-2; 11 bases fit TRBD1. V trimming: 4 bases; J trimming: 4 bases; junction bases outside the gene matches: 8. There are 16 residues in the CDR3. From germline, CDR1 is MNHEY and CDR2 SVGAGI. The CDR3 DNA is TGTGCCAGCAGTTTAGCCGGGACAGGGGGTCGCTATGGCTACACCTTC. Amino acid sequence: CASSLAGTGGRYGYTF.

The chain uses TRBV20-1 and TRBJ1-5, with D possibly matching TRBD1 (5 bases). The V gene lost 4 bases and the J gene lost 1 base, with 14 bases spanning the gap. Germline CDR1 DFQATT, CDR2 SNEGSKA (reference sequence). This CDR3 is 15 amino acids long. In DNA, the CDR3 is TGCAGTGCTAAACCATTTGACAGAAGCAATCAGCCCCAGCATTTT. This encodes CSAKPFDRSNQPQHF.

In this sample, this clonotype turned up many times. The chain recombines TRBV11-2 with TRBJ2-7; D gene uncertain. This CDR3 contains 13 residues. Germline-derived CDR1 and CDR2 are SGHAT and FQNNGV. Trimming took 0 bases from V and 2 from J, leaving 5 bases between them. CDR3 coding DNA: TGTGCCAGCAGCTTAGAAACCACCTACGAGCAGTACTTC. Its translation is CASSLETTYEQYF.

Here the CDR3 reads CASSAGLAGSGGKNIQYF. In DNA form, the CDR3 reads TGCGCCAGCAGCGCGGGACTAGCGGGATCCGGGGGCAAAAACATTCAGTACTTC. This chain joins TRBV5-1 and TRBJ2-4; 13 nucleotides align to TRBD2. Germline V lookup: CDR1 SGHRS, CDR2 YFSETQ. V was clipped by 4 bases and J by 3 bases; unmatched bases: 10. CDR3 size: 18 residues. Using reference TRBV5-1 and TRBJ2-4 for the parts outside the CDR3, the full variable domain is KAGVTQTPRYLIKTRGQQVTLSCSPISGHRSVSWYQQTPGQGLQFLFEYFSETQRNKGNFPGRFSGRQFSNSRSEMNVSTLELGDSALYLCASSAGLAGSGGKNIQYFGAGTRLSVL.

This clonotype was counted ten times or more. J is TRBJ1-1 and V is TRBV7-2; 8 bases align to TRBD1. The trim removed 5 bases at V and 4 bases at J, leaving 9 bases unmatched. CDR3 length: 15 residues. Germline loops: CDR1 SGHTA, CDR2 FQGNSA. The CDR3 region is CASSLRTGLGTEAFF. The CDR3 bases are TGTGCCAGCAGCCTAAGGACAGGGTTGGGCACTGAAGCTTTCTTT.

In this sample, this clonotype turned up many times. V gene TRBV12-3 or TRBV12-4 combines with J gene TRBJ2-4; D is uncertain. The CDR3 is 15 residues long. With 3 bases removed from V and 0 bases from J, the gap between germline ends came to 9 bases. CDR3 in DNA: TGTGCCAGCAGTTTGGCGGTCCTAGCCAAAAACATTCAGTACTTC. Translated: CASSLAVLAKNIQYF.

This clonotype was detected only a few times. The chain combines TRBV3-1 with TRBJ2-5; D gene ambiguous. Trimming took 1 base from V and 5 from J, leaving 5 bases between them. The CDR3 covers 12 residues. Per germline, CDR1 LGHDT and CDR2 YNNKEL (reference sequence). CDR3 amino acids: CASSQVLETQYF. The CDR3 DNA reads TGTGCCAGCAGCCAAGTTTTGGAGACCCAGTACTTC.

This clonotype appeared many times. The gene calls are TRBV12-3 or TRBV12-4 and TRBJ1-6, with a weak D call TRBD1 (5 bases). Trimming took 6 bases from V and 9 from J, leaving 12 bases between them. This CDR3 contains 13 residues. CDR3 sequence (DNA): TGTGCCAGCAGCGGGACGCCGGGTTCACCCCTCCACTTT. Amino acid sequence: CASSGTPGSPLHF.

This clonotype has ten or more counts. The chain has TRBV29-1 and TRBJ2-7; D ambiguous. The CDR3 sequence is 11 residues long. Per germline, CDR1 SQVTM and CDR2 ANQGSEA. In DNA form, the CDR3 reads TGCAGCGCCGCCCGTCCACACGTCCTGGCTGTC. Translated, it gives CSAARPHVLAV.

The sample holds many counts of this clonotype. The chain is built from TRBV12-3 or TRBV12-4 and TRBJ1-2, with a weak D call TRBD1 (5 bases). This CDR3 spans 13 amino acids. Trimming took 4 bases from V and 7 from J, leaving 13 bases between them. CDR3 DNA: TGTGCCAGCAGTTGGGCGAGGGGCGGTGGCTACACCTTC. This translates into CASSWARGGGYTF.

V and J are TRBV11-2 and TRBJ2-5; D may be TRBD2 (6 bases). Germline CDR1 is SGHAT and CDR2 is FQNNGV. The CDR3 has 15 residues. Trimming took off 5 bases at V and 1 base at J, with 14 bases between the two ends. Here the CDR3 DNA reads TGTGCCAGCAGCCCTTTGGGGGGAACCCAAGAGACCCAGTACTTC. The encoded protein is CASSPLGGTQETQYF.

The chain links TRBV11-2 to TRBJ2-5; no clear D. Trimming left V 3 bases short and J 5 bases short, with 22 bases between. The length of the CDR3 is 17 residues. Germline V CDR1 and CDR2: SGHAT, FQNNGV. The CDR3: CASSFTARRVFGETQYF. The CDR3 DNA is TGTGCCAGCAGCTTTACCGCCCGAAGGGTCTTCGGGGAGACCCAGTACTTC.

This chain's CDR3 is CASSVELLSPDTQYF. CDR3 nucleotide sequence: TGTGCCAGCAGCGTAGAACTTCTTTCCCCAGATACGCAGTATTTT. The rearrangement links TRBV9 to TRBJ2-3; no clear D gene. The germline V gene has CDR1 SGDLS and CDR2 YYNGEE. CDR3 length: 15 residues. Deletions cut 0 bases from V and 4 bases from J, with 12 bases between.

This clonotype occurred many times. The rearrangement uses TRBV5-1 and TRBJ1-2, with D perhaps TRBD1 (5 bases). The CDR3 is made up of 13 amino acids. Between the trimmed V and J ends, which lost 9 bases and 2 bases, there was a span of 14 bases. The germline V gene has CDR1 SGHRS and CDR2 YFSETQ. This CDR3 reads CAKSRGLNYGYTF. The CDR3 DNA sequence: TGCGCCAAATCGAGGGGTCTAAACTATGGCTACACCTTC.

V and J are TRBV6-1 and TRBJ1-2, with a weak D call TRBD1 (5 bases). The CDR3 has 14 residues. Trimming took off 5 bases at V and 4 bases at J, with 14 bases between the two ends. From germline, CDR1 is MNHNS and CDR2 SASEGT. The CDR3 here is CASSLHGTGYGYTF. The CDR3 nucleotides are TGTGCCAGCAGTCTGCATGGGACCGGCTATGGCTACACCTTC.

This clonotype was picked up a small number of times. The rearrangement joins TRBV12-3 or TRBV12-4 to TRBJ2-5, with 7 bases identical to TRBD2. The CDR3 extends over 16 amino acids. V lost 5 bases to trimming and J lost 2 bases; unmatched junction nucleotides: 11. CDR3 region: CASSPTSGGGQETQYF. In DNA form, the CDR3 reads TGTGCCAGCAGTCCCACCTCTGGCGGGGGACAAGAGACCCAGTACTTC.

This clonotype appeared many times. This chain links TRBV3-1 with TRBJ1-1; D not resolved. The CDR3 consists of 15 residues. CDR1 is LGHDT, CDR2 YNNKEL, per germline (reference sequence). V lost 1 base to trimming and J lost 1 base, with 10 bases between them. CDR3 nucleotides: TGTGCCAGCAGCCAAGGGGTACACCCGAACACTGAAGCTTTCTTT. This gives the protein CASSQGVHPNTEAFF.

In its sample, this clonotype was seen a few times. The J gene is TRBJ2-4, the V gene TRBV11-3; tentative D call: TRBD1 (6 bases). Germline assignment: CDR1 SGHNT and CDR2 YENEEA. V lost 3 bases to trimming and J lost 8 bases, with 11 bases between them. The CDR3 runs to 13 residues. The CDR3 DNA sequence: TGTGCCAGCAGCTTGGTGACAGGAGACATTCAGTACTTC. It yields the protein CASSLVTGDIQYF.

At least ten counts were recorded for this clonotype. This sequence joins TRBV3-1 and TRBJ2-5; no clear D. The V end was cut by 3 bases, the J end by 7 bases, with 3 bases between. The CDR3 runs 10 residues. Germline lookup yields CDR1 LGHDT and CDR2 YNNKEL (reference sequence). CDR3 amino acids: CASSHGTQYF. CDR3 DNA: TGTGCCAGCAGCCACGGGACCCAGTACTTC.

This chain joins TRBV19 and TRBJ1-1; 8 positions match TRBD1. There are 16 residues in the CDR3. J was trimmed by 1 base and V by 3 bases; bases with no gene match: 7. The V gene's germline CDR1 is LNHDA and CDR2 SQIVND (reference sequence). CDR3 loop: CASSMGWDRRNTEAFF. The CDR3 nucleotides are TGTGCCAGTAGTATGGGTTGGGACAGGAGGAACACTGAAGCTTTCTTT. Full variable domain (outside the CDR3, taken from reference TRBV19 and TRBJ1-1): DGGITQSPKYLFRKEGQNVTLSCEQNLNHDAMYWYRQDPGQGLRLIYYSQIVNDFQKGDIAEGYSVSREKKESFPLTVTSAQKNPTAFYLCASSMGWDRRNTEAFFGQGTRLTVV.

This clonotype was seen repeatedly, ten times or more. This chain uses TRBV28 with TRBJ2-5; weak D call: TRBD2 (6 bases). Per germline, CDR1 MDHEN and CDR2 SYDVKM. V lost 5 bases to trimming and J lost 4 bases, with 14 bases between them. This CDR3 has 14 residues. This chain's CDR3 is CASSKTGGAETQYF. DNA for the CDR3: TGTGCCAGCAGTAAAACCGGAGGGGCAGAGACCCAGTACTTC.

This clonotype was recorded many times. This chain joins TRBV6-1 and TRBJ1-2; no clear D gene. Per the germline V gene, CDR1 is MNHNS and CDR2 is SASEGT. The V and J ends lost 8 bases and 4 bases respectively, with 5 bases between them. The CDR3 is 10 residues long. CDR3 sequence: CASALYGYTF. The CDR3 DNA reads as TGTGCCAGCGCCCTCTATGGCTACACCTTC.

The chain is built from TRBV7-3 and TRBJ2-2; the match to TRBD2 covers 8 bases. The V and J ends lost 5 bases and 2 bases, in that order; junction bases with no gene match: 1. The CDR3 has 14 residues. Germline V gene lookup returns CDR1 SGHTA and CDR2 FQGTGA. In DNA form, the CDR3 reads TGTGCCAGCAGCGCGGGGGGAAACACCGGGGAGCTGTTTTTT. Translated, it gives CASSAGGNTGELFF.

This clonotype was recorded at least ten times. The rearrangement uses TRBV10-2 and TRBJ2-7, with TRBD2 as a possible D gene (6 bases). Germline CDR1 reads WSHSY; CDR2 reads SAAADI. The V gene lost 0 bases and the J gene lost 3 bases, with 9 bases spanning the gap. CDR3 length: 14 amino acids. The CDR3 here is CASSESSGFYEQYF. CDR3 in DNA: TGCGCCAGCAGTGAGTCAAGCGGGTTCTACGAGCAGTACTTC.

This clonotype was counted only a few times. The V call is TRBV19, the J call TRBJ2-7; the match to TRBD2 covers 7 bases. The CDR3 length is 14 residues. Trimming removed 2 bases from V and 4 bases from J; junction bases left unmatched: 5. Germline V gene sequence: CDR1 LNHDA, CDR2 SQIVND (reference sequence). The CDR3 spells CASSITQRGYEQYF. The CDR3 bases are TGTGCCAGTAGTATAACCCAGCGGGGTTACGAGCAGTACTTC.

This chain uses TRBV4-3 with TRBJ1-1; unclear D gene. Germline CDR1 and CDR2: LGHNA and YSLEER. The length of the CDR3 is 14 residues. The ends were cut back, 4 bases at V and 1 base at J, with 10 bases in the middle. In DNA form, the CDR3 reads TGCGCCAGCAGCCGCAATTGGGGGAACACTGAAGCTTTCTTT. Translating gives CASSRNWGNTEAFF.

The sample holds many counts of this clonotype. The chain is built from TRBV28 and TRBJ1-2; no definite D call. Germline values: CDR1 MDHEN, CDR2 SYDVKM. V shed 6 bases and J shed 8 bases, with 28 bases lying between them. The CDR3 runs 17 residues. The CDR3 coding sequence is TGTGCCAGCAGCCCAGTCCTACGTGGACCAGAGACAAGCGGCTACACCTTC. This codes for CASSPVLRGPETSGYTF.

This clonotype has a count of ten or more. The chain couples TRBV6-1 to TRBJ1-2; 9 bases are a match to TRBD1. Germline CDR1 MNHNS, CDR2 SASEGT. V lost 5 bases to trimming and J lost 5 bases; unmatched junction nucleotides: 9. This CDR3 region has 15 residues. The CDR3 DNA reads as TGTGCCAGCAGTAAAGACCGGGACAGGGAATATGGCTACACCTTC. Protein product: CASSKDRDREYGYTF.

The chain uses TRBV7-3 and TRBJ2-2, with a possible D match to TRBD1 (6 bases). The CDR3 runs to 15 residues. Germline CDR1 is SGHTA and CDR2 is FQGTGA. V was clipped by 5 bases and J by 2 bases, with 12 bases between them. CDR3 loop: CASSGYRVNTGELFF. Written as DNA, the CDR3 is TGTGCCAGCAGCGGATACAGGGTAAACACCGGGGAGCTGTTTTTT.

This clonotype has ten or more counts. The genes are TRBV6-1 and TRBJ2-4; 9 bases are shared with TRBD1. The germline V gene encodes CDR1 MNHNS and CDR2 SASEGT. Losses at the gene ends were 4 bases for V and 7 bases for J; bases not matched to a gene: 14. This CDR3 has 17 residues. CDR3 in DNA: TGTGCCAGCAGTGGACAGTCGGGACAGGGAAACTTCAACATTCAGTACTTC. It codes for CASSGQSGQGNFNIQYF.

In this sample, this clonotype turned up many times. This sequence joins TRBV15 and TRBJ1-1; D unclear. CDR1 is LNHNV, CDR2 YYDKDF, per germline (reference sequence). V dropped 0 bases and J dropped 8 bases, with 13 bases sitting between them. This CDR3 region has 14 residues. The CDR3 coding sequence is TGTGCCACCAGCAGAGAGAGGTCTAGGCTCGAAGCTTTCTTT. Encoded protein: CATSRERSRLEAFF.